This record looks at one T cell receptor (beta chain) sequence and its context. Its recognized antigen is unknown. No base-level quality is on record; no much larger clone is a single base apart. The trim is 1 base for V and 8 bases for J, with a gap of 12 bases between the germline ends. Looking up the germline V gene (reference sequence) yields CDR1 LNHNV and CDR2 YYDKDF. Including cysteine and phenylalanine, the CDR3 has 14 amino acids. The entry retains the CDR3 DNA only, 42 bases that are in frame from base 1. The label giving this sample's time point can be read as: about 28 days (+/-7) after the second vaccine dose. AZD1222 recipients whose second dose came at about 4 weeks and those whose second dose came at about 12 weeks were combined into one group, since spike-specific TCR depth and breadth did not differ between the two schedules. The vaccinee samples were drawn from two UK trials, COV001 and COV002, one of which was a single-blind randomized controlled phase 2/3 trial testing AZD1222 (ChAdOx1 nCoV-19) in healthy adults. For TCRbeta chain sequencing, PBMC samples were collected from trial participants at day 0 and at day 28 after the second dose.

The CDR3 regions of human TCRbeta chains were analyzed by immunosequencing. As for the original processing: Repertoire TCRs were checked for matches against a reference library of SARS-CoV-2-specific TCRs that had been generated using the MIRA antigen-specificity platform. Breadth was defined as the fraction of unique TCRs that were SARS-CoV-2-associated. Depth was defined as the fraction of total T cells that were SARS-CoV-2-associated. Each spike-specific TCR was assigned to its reactive spike region and to a CD4 or CD8 class using the MIRA data. Log10-transformed breadth and depth values were compared by one-way ANOVA with Sidak's multiple comparisons tests. The source is immuneACCESS, and TCRdb retained only in-frame sequences with V and J called. Part of the clones is not carried over; for the studies checked, unresolved V genes explain less than half of this, and the remainder is unexplained. V and J calls and clone size are those listed in that table; D and trimming were worked out from the DNA. This sample has some 120,000 clones in its table, and approximately 80% of those were observed once. In total, the top ten clones hold about 28% of the sample.

The sample originates from a study of T cell responses to AZD1222 COVID-19 vaccine (TCRdb year 2021). Study-level background: A total of approximately 250 trial participants underwent TCR sequencing, of whom under 220 had received two doses of AZD1222 and around 26 had received two doses of the MenACWY control vaccine. Trial participants were enrolled by age into 18-55, 56-69 and 70-plus year subgroups, with about 150, 28 and 57 TCR-sequenced participants respectively.

Findings and caveats that apply to the study as a whole: The vaccine-associated CD4 TCRs covered the entire spike protein, and the dominant responses fell in regions 160-218 and 743-854. Reportedly, almost half of the unique spike-specific TCRs recognized epitopes lying outside the regions that are mutated in the B.1.351 and B.1.1.7 variants. Conclusions about previously exposed vaccinees are limited, since just five to seven AZD1222 recipients were seropositive for SARS-CoV-2 at baseline. A significant rise in spike-specific TCR breadth and depth was observed after two AZD1222 doses relative to day 0 and relative to MenACWY recipients. Most participants were white British and females outnumbered males, and the authors suggested that clonal diversity may have been underestimated. Because no day 14 peak-response samples were available, repertoires were characterized only after the peak T cell response. In the small 56-69-year group, the increase in depth fell short of significance, most likely because of low power.

Recombination connected TRBV15 to TRBJ2-4, with the D gene too uncertain to name. Sample: peripheral blood, taken 28 days after the second AZD1222 dose. This TCR came from an adult who received the AZD1222 COVID-19 vaccine. CDR3 reads: CATSRVRASDIQYF. The bases are TGTGCCACCAGCAGAGTACGGGCCTCGGACATTCAGTACTTC.